These 15 T cell receptor beta chains originate from one sample sequenced in a study of OX40 agonist ivuxolimab in advanced cancers. Libraries were prepared by immunoSEQ multiplex PCR; TCRdb keeps only in-frame clonotypes and omits some of them. The repertoire holds some 70,000 clones, with under 95% as singletons. Specimen: CD4+ or CD8+ T cells sorted from blood, collected in a trial of the OX40 agonist ivuxolimab. These receptors were collected from an adult with an advanced solid tumor such as melanoma, head and neck, liver or kidney cancer.

The chain couples TRBV5-6 to TRBJ2-1, with a possible D match to TRBD2 (6 bases). The CDR3 covers 18 residues. Germline V gives CDR1 SGHDT, CDR2 YYEEEE. Trimming took off 4 bases at V and 0 bases at J, with 20 bases between the two ends. DNA for the CDR3: TGTGCCAGCAGCACGCTGGTCTTCGGGAGAAGCTCCTACAATGAGCAGTTCTTC. Its protein product is CASSTLVFGRSSYNEQFF.

The V and J genes are TRBV7-9 and TRBJ1-5, with D hard to call. The CDR3 loop spans 14 amino acids. V was trimmed by 0 bases and J by 4 bases, leaving 7 bases between them. The germline gives CDR1 SEHNR, CDR2 FQNEAQ (reference sequence). CDR3 sequence reads: CASSLAGVNQPQHF. The CDR3 DNA sequence: TGTGCCAGCAGCTTAGCAGGCGTTAATCAGCCCCAGCATTTT.

The chain is built from TRBV19 and TRBJ1-5; D gene unclear. The V end was cut by 4 bases, the J end by 0 bases, with 13 bases between. This CDR3 comprises 16 residues. CDR1 and CDR2 (germline): LNHDA, SQIVND (reference sequence). The CDR3 nucleotides read TGTGCCAGTAGTACCATTTCTACAAATAGCAATCAGCCCCAGCATTTT. This gives the protein CASSTISTNSNQPQHF.

V usage is TRBV19 and J usage is TRBJ1-1; D ambiguous. This CDR3 comprises 13 residues. Deletions cut 3 bases from V and 0 bases from J, with 5 bases between. Germline V gene sequence: CDR1 LNHDA, CDR2 SQIVND (reference sequence). As DNA, the CDR3 is TGTGCCAGTAGTATCCAGGTGAACACTGAAGCTTTCTTT. This encodes CASSIQVNTEAFF.

V and J are TRBV5-5 and TRBJ2-5; D is possibly TRBD2 (6 bases). The germline V gene encodes CDR1 SGHKS and CDR2 YYEKEE (reference sequence). V was pared by 0 bases and J by 5 bases, with 14 bases between. CDR3 length equals 15 residues. CDR3 in amino acids: CASSLVRVRGETQYF. The CDR3 DNA reads as TGTGCCAGCAGCTTGGTTAGGGTCCGGGGGGAGACCCAGTACTTC.

The chain uses TRBV7-9 and TRBJ2-7; 7 bases align to TRBD1. The CDR3 spans 13 residues. From germline, CDR1 is SEHNR and CDR2 FQNEAQ (reference sequence). V was clipped by 4 bases and J by 12 bases; unmatched bases: 12. The DNA for the CDR3 is TGTGCCAGCAGCTGGGGACAGTCAGGGGTCCTGTACTTC. It encodes CASSWGQSGVLYF. The variable domain in full, completed from reference TRBV7-9 and TRBJ2-7, reads DTGVSQNPRHKITKRGQNVTFRCDPISEHNRLYWYRQTLGQGPEFLTYFQNEAQLEKSRLLSDRFSAERPKGSFSTLEIQRTEQGDSAMYLCASSWGQSGVLYFGPGTRLTVT.

The V call is TRBV4-1, the J call TRBJ2-1; 7 bases are shared with TRBD2. In germline, CDR1 is MGHRA, CDR2 YSYEKL. V trimming: 6 bases; J trimming: 2 bases; junction bases outside the gene matches: 7. CDR3 length: 15 residues. CDR3 coding DNA: TGCGCCAGCAGTCAGACTAGCCGCACCTACAATGAGCAGTTCTTC. It yields the protein CASSQTSRTYNEQFF.

The rearrangement joins TRBV9 to TRBJ1-6; a possible D gene is TRBD1 (5 bases). This CDR3 is built from 15 residues. Germline CDR1 reads SGDLS; CDR2 reads YYNGEE. V was trimmed by 3 bases and J by 0 bases, leaving 7 bases between them. The CDR3 nucleotides are TGTGCCAGCAGCGCTGGGGGCTCCTATAATTCACCCCTCCACTTT. Translated: CASSAGGSYNSPLHF. Full variable domain (outside the CDR3, taken from reference TRBV9 and TRBJ1-6): DSGVTQTPKHLITATGQRVTLRCSPRSGDLSVYWYQQSLDQGLQFLIQYYNGEERAKGNILERFSAQQFPDLHSELNLSSLELGDSALYFCASSAGGSYNSPLHFGNGTRLTVT.

This clone was recorded a few times. V gene TRBV27 combines with J gene TRBJ2-5; 10 bases line up with TRBD2. J lost 4 bases, V lost 1 base, and 6 bases had no gene match. Germline CDR1 reads MNHEY; CDR2 reads SMNVEV (reference sequence). The CDR3 covers 16 residues. This chain's CDR3 is CASSLYASGRGETQYF. The CDR3 DNA is TGTGCCAGCAGTTTATACGCTAGCGGGAGAGGAGAGACCCAGTACTTC.

J is TRBJ2-7 and V is TRBV5-1, with D possibly being TRBD1 (6 bases). CDR1 is SGHRS, CDR2 YFSETQ, per germline. The V and J ends lost 1 base and 1 base respectively, with 9 bases between them. The CDR3 consists of 14 residues. CDR3 in DNA: TGCGCCAGCAGCTTGAGTGGACAGTCCTACGAGCAGTACTTC. This sequence encodes CASSLSGQSYEQYF.

The table lists this clone with a few counts. The J gene is TRBJ1-4, the V gene TRBV2; D not certain. This CDR3 has 13 amino acids. Deletions cut 10 bases from V and 0 bases from J, with 9 bases between. Germline V gene sequence: CDR1 SNHLY, CDR2 FYNNEI. CDR3 nucleotide sequence: TGTGCCACCTCCCGGGCAACTAATGAAAAACTGTTTTTT. It specifies CATSRATNEKLFF. Using reference TRBV2 and TRBJ1-4 for the parts outside the CDR3, the full variable domain is EPEVTQTPSHQVTQMGQEVILRCVPISNHLYFYWYRQILGQKVEFLVSFYNNEISEKSEIFDDQFSVERPDGSNFTLKIRSTKLEDSAMYFCATSRATNEKLFFGSGTQLSVL.

V and J are TRBV28 and TRBJ1-2; D possibly corresponds to TRBD1 (5 bases). This CDR3 region has 13 residues. Looked up from germline, CDR1 is MDHEN and CDR2 is SYDVKM. V gave up 5 bases and J gave up 2 bases, with 9 bases separating them. CDR3 residues: CASSGNRNYGYTF. The CDR3 DNA reads TGTGCCAGCAGTGGAAACAGGAACTATGGCTACACCTTC.

The chain couples TRBV18 to TRBJ2-1; TRBD2 agrees at 12 bases. The CDR3 is made up of 17 amino acids. V dropped 3 bases and J dropped 8; count of bases not matched to a gene: 11. Germline assignment: CDR1 KGHSH and CDR2 LQKENI. CDR3 region: CASSPLASGRAVYEQFF. DNA of the CDR3: TGTGCCAGCTCACCTCTGGCTAGCGGGAGGGCCGTATATGAGCAGTTCTTC. Together with reference TRBV18 and TRBJ2-1, the CDR3 gives the full variable domain: NAGVMQNPRHLVRRRGQEARLRCSPMKGHSHVYWYRQLPEEGLKFMVYLQKENIIDESGMPKERFSAEFPKEGPSILRIQQVVRGDSAAYFCASSPLASGRAVYEQFFGPGTRLTVL.

This chain connects TRBV2 to TRBJ2-4, with D perhaps assigned TRBD1 or TRBD2 (5 bases each). Germline CDR1 is SNHLY and CDR2 is FYNNEI. The CDR3 loop spans 16 amino acids. The ends were cut back, 3 bases at V and 5 bases at J, with 17 bases in the middle. CDR3 DNA: TGTGCCAGCAGTGACCCTTGGTCAGGGACCCAAAACATTCAGTACTTC. Its protein is CASSDPWSGTQNIQYF.

The chain has TRBV10-2 and TRBJ1-6; D uncertain. Germline values: CDR1 WSHSY, CDR2 SAAADI. This CDR3 is built from 13 residues. The V end was cut by 3 bases, the J end by 6 bases, with 6 bases between. The CDR3 is CASSDSINSPLHF. The CDR3 coding sequence is TGCGCCAGCAGTGACAGTATTAATTCACCCCTCCACTTT.